This T cell receptor (beta chain) appears in the sequencing data of a study of T cell responses to AZD1222 COVID-19 vaccine. Study-level points and caveats: Every sample of the repertoires postdated the peak T cell response.

Assay: immunoSEQ multiplex PCR; the TCRdb copy retains only in-frame clones and omits some. The repertoire holds 90,000 to 150,000 clones, around nine tenths seen once, with around 3.8% in the top ten. V was pared by 3 bases and J by 5 bases, with 14 bases between. The CDR3 is 15 residues long. CDR1 and CDR2 from the germline V gene are SGHTA and FQGTGA. On this clone itself: Its antigen is as yet unknown.

The receptor was derived from an adult who received the AZD1222 COVID-19 vaccine. This material consisted of peripheral blood, taken 28 days after the second AZD1222 dose. The chain has TRBV7-3 and TRBJ2-1; D gene ambiguous. The CDR3: CASSFFLGSNNEQFF. The CDR3 bases are TGTGCCAGCAGCTTTTTTCTGGGGTCTAACAATGAGCAGTTCTTC.